These 21 T cell receptor beta chains originate from one sample sequenced in a study of blood T cell repertoires in COVID-19. The data were produced by immunoSEQ multiplex PCR, yet TCRdb's version contains in-frame clones alone and is incomplete. The sample carries some 190,000 clones, approximately 80% recorded once. The source material was PBMCs or T cells enriched from blood (not recorded which). The receptors derive from a man aged 60 to 75 who had been exposed to COVID-19.

The CDR3 region is CASSKTGNTEAFF. CDR3 nucleotides: TGTGCCAGCAGTAAGACAGGGAACACTGAAGCTTTCTTT. The chain recombines TRBV27 with TRBJ1-1; TRBD1 might be the D (6 bases). Trimming pared 5 bases from V and 1 base from J, leaving 8 bases between. The CDR3 has 13 residues. CDR1 is MNHEY, CDR2 SMNVEV, per germline (reference sequence).

The rearrangement uses TRBV28 and TRBJ1-5, with 9 bases aligning to TRBD1. V gave up 4 bases and J gave up 3 bases; unmatched junction bases: 1. This CDR3 is built from 14 residues. Germline V gene lookup returns CDR1 MDHEN and CDR2 SYDVKM. In nucleotides, the CDR3 is TGTGCCAGCAGTTGGGACAGGGACAATCAGCCCCAGCATTTT. It encodes CASSWDRDNQPQHF.

This clone was recorded many times. The chain links TRBV28 to TRBJ2-7; the D gene is possibly TRBD1 (5 bases). The germline V gene encodes CDR1 MDHEN and CDR2 SYDVKM. The CDR3 is 12 amino acids. V lost 5 bases and J 5 bases, leaving 10 bases between the germline ends. The CDR3 is CASSQRGDEQYF. DNA for the CDR3: TGTGCCAGCAGTCAAAGGGGTGACGAGCAGTACTTC.

This clone was recorded a few times. The gene calls are TRBV7-7 and TRBJ2-1; 7 nucleotides match TRBD1. This CDR3 is 14 amino acids long. J gave up 9 bases and V 1 base, and 6 bases lay outside the gene matches. The germline CDR1 and CDR2 sequences are SSHAT and FNYEAQ (reference sequence). CDR3 nucleotide sequence: TGTGCCAGCAGCTTAGGATTAGGGGGCGGTGAGCAGTTCTTC. Translation: CASSLGLGGGEQFF.

This clone appeared a few times. The chain uses TRBV14 and TRBJ1-1, with 7 positions matching TRBD1. Germline V gene lookup returns CDR1 SGHDN and CDR2 FVKESK. The CDR3 has 15 amino acids. Trimming cost V 4 bases and J 4 bases; bases outside gene matches: 9. Written as DNA, the CDR3 is TGTGCCAGCAGCCCGGGACTGAACAGGGGCACTGAAGCTTTCTTT. It encodes CASSPGLNRGTEAFF.

This chain connects TRBV27 to TRBJ1-5; D not resolved. Between the trimmed V and J ends, which lost 2 bases and 2 bases, there was a span of 10 bases. CDR3 length: 15 amino acids. Germline loops: CDR1 MNHEY, CDR2 SMNVEV (reference sequence). Here the CDR3 reads CASSLEGIGNQPQHF. CDR3 DNA sequence: TGTGCCAGCAGTTTAGAGGGTATCGGCAATCAGCCCCAGCATTTT.

This clone was observed a single time. The rearrangement links TRBV5-6 to TRBJ2-1; D unclear. The CDR3 spans 11 residues. CDR1 is SGHDT and CDR2 is YYEEEE in the germline V gene. The V gene lost 0 bases and the J gene lost 11 bases, with 6 bases spanning the gap. The CDR3 sequence is CASSLGGQQFF. The CDR3 DNA reads TGTGCCAGCAGCTTGGGAGGCCAGCAGTTCTTC. Complete variable domain (other parts from reference TRBV5-6 and TRBJ2-1): DAGVTQSPTHLIKTRGQQVTLRCSPKSGHDTVSWYQQALGQGPQFIFQYYEEEERQRGNFPDRFSGHQFPNYSSELNVNALLLGDSALYLCASSLGGQQFFGPGTRLTVL.

This clone was counted between two and nine times. For the CDR3, the DNA is TGTGCCAGCAGCTTCAGACAGGGGGACGAGCAGTACTTC. It yields the protein CASSFRQGDEQYF. The chain combines TRBV7-6 with TRBJ2-7; 9 nucleotides line up with TRBD1. The CDR3 has 13 amino acids. Germline V gene sequence: CDR1 SGHVS, CDR2 FNYEAQ. Trimming removed 3 bases from V and 5 bases from J; junction bases left unmatched: 2.

The chain is built from TRBV5-1 and TRBJ2-5; the match to TRBD2 covers 10 bases. This CDR3 spans 16 amino acids. Germline V gene lookup returns CDR1 SGHRS and CDR2 YFSETQ. Unmatched junction bases numbered 4, after V lost 0 bases and J lost 2 bases. The CDR3 DNA reads TGCGCCAGCAGCTTGGGGACTAGCGGACTTCAAGAGACCCAGTACTTC. Protein sequence: CASSLGTSGLQETQYF.

The CDR3 region has the DNA TGTGCCAGCAGCCAAATCGGCGAGCAGTACTTC. This gives the protein CASSQIGEQYF. J is TRBJ2-7 and V is TRBV3-1 (or the pseudogene TRBV3-2), with no clear D. Germline CDR1 reads LGHDT; CDR2 reads YNNKEL (reference sequence). This CDR3 region has 11 residues. The ends were cut back, 2 bases at V and 6 bases at J, with 5 bases in the middle.

This rearrangement joins TRBV27 to TRBJ1-2; 11 bases fit TRBD1. The V gene's germline CDR1 is MNHEY and CDR2 SMNVEV (reference sequence). This CDR3 has 15 residues. The ends lost 6 bases at V and 3 bases at J; junction bases unmatched: 6. CDR3 coding DNA: TGTGCCAGCAGCCGGACAGGGGGCGGGGACTATGGCTACACCTTC. Its protein product is CASSRTGGGDYGYTF.

J is TRBJ2-1 and V is TRBV7-2, with 9 bases lining up with TRBD2. Germline CDR1 and CDR2: SGHTA and FQGNSA. Losses at the gene ends were 5 bases for V and 5 bases for J; bases not matched to a gene: 4. CDR3 length: 14 residues. The CDR3 spells CASSGASGNNEQFF. The CDR3 bases are TGTGCCAGCAGCGGCGCTAGCGGGAACAATGAGCAGTTCTTC.

This chain uses TRBV24-1 with TRBJ2-1; 8 bases fit TRBD2. The CDR3 totals 15 residues. Germline CDR1 reads KGHDR; CDR2 reads SFDVKD. V was pared by 3 bases and J by 3 bases, with 3 bases of the junction left unmatched. The DNA for the CDR3 is TGTGCCACCAGTGATCCGAGCGGGAGCTACAATGAGCAGTTCTTC. This gives the protein CATSDPSGSYNEQFF.

The genes are TRBV15 and TRBJ1-1; D is possibly TRBD1 (6 bases). Per germline, CDR1 LNHNV and CDR2 YYDKDF (reference sequence). The CDR3 covers 13 residues. Trimming pared 6 bases from V and 0 bases from J, leaving 8 bases between. This CDR3 is CATRSGVNTEAFF. CDR3 nucleotides: TGTGCCACCAGGTCAGGGGTGAACACTGAAGCTTTCTTT.

This clone was found once. The chain recombines TRBV11-2 with TRBJ2-7; D gene unclear. The CDR3 spans 15 residues. Germline V gene data show CDR1 as SGHAT and CDR2 as FQNNGV. The V end lost 0 bases, the J end lost 1 base, and 10 bases lay between the germline ends. In nucleotides, the CDR3 is TGTGCCAGCAGCTTAGAGTCTATTAGTTCCTACGAGCAGTACTTC. It codes for CASSLESISSYEQYF.

In DNA form, the CDR3 reads TGTGCCAGCAGTTTATGGGGGCCGGGACAGATTAACTATGGCTACACCTTC. This encodes CASSLWGPGQINYGYTF. The genes are TRBV28 and TRBJ1-2; 7 nucleotides match TRBD1. The ends lost 0 bases at V and 1 base at J; junction bases unmatched: 8. This CDR3 spans 17 amino acids. Looked up from germline, CDR1 is MDHEN and CDR2 is SYDVKM.

Here the CDR3 DNA reads TGTGCCAGCAGCTTAACAGGGGGCGATTTTGAAAAACTGTTTTTT. This translates into CASSLTGGDFEKLFF. The chain has TRBV9 and TRBJ1-4; 9 nucleotides match TRBD1. The V segment lost 4 bases and the J segment 7 bases; nucleotides outside the gene matches: 8. The germline V gene has CDR1 SGDLS and CDR2 YYNGEE. This CDR3 is built from 15 residues. The whole variable domain, filled in from reference TRBV9 and TRBJ1-4, reads DSGVTQTPKHLITATGQRVTLRCSPRSGDLSVYWYQQSLDQGLQFLIQYYNGEERAKGNILERFSAQQFPDLHSELNLSSLELGDSALYFCASSLTGGDFEKLFFGSGTQLSVL.

CDR3: CASSIVGRRNEQYF. CDR3 DNA sequence: TGTGCCAGTAGTATAGTAGGGAGAAGGAACGAGCAGTACTTC. The gene calls are TRBV19 and TRBJ2-7, with D possibly matching TRBD2 (5 bases). This CDR3 is built from 14 residues. V was cut by 1 base and J by 5 bases, with 12 bases left in between. CDR1 is LNHDA, CDR2 SQIVND, per germline (reference sequence).

CDR3 DNA sequence: TGTGCCATCAGCGTCGGGGGCGGGAGGTTCAATGAGCAGTTCTTC. It is translated as CAISVGGGRFNEQFF. The V gene is TRBV10-3, the J gene TRBJ2-1, with TRBD2 identical over 8 bases. The germline gives CDR1 ENHRY, CDR2 SYGVKD. The junction had 10 bases not matched to a gene; V was cut back by 6 bases and J by 6 bases. This CDR3 is built from 15 residues.

The V call is TRBV19, the J call TRBJ2-7; 7 bases line up with TRBD1. Germline V gene sequence: CDR1 LNHDA, CDR2 SQIVND (reference sequence). The length of the CDR3 is 15 residues. After removal of 5 bases from V and 5 bases from J, the junction contained 12 bases not matched to a gene. The CDR3 DNA is TGTGCCAGTAGTCCCGGGACCAGGGGGTCGGACGAGCAGTACTTC. It encodes CASSPGTRGSDEQYF.

This clone appeared a few times. The rearrangement joins TRBV29-1 to TRBJ1-1; possible D gene TRBD1, 6 bases. The CDR3 is 12 residues long. Trimming pared 5 bases from V and 1 base from J, leaving 8 bases between. CDR1 SQVTM and CDR2 ANQGSEA come from the germline V gene. The CDR3 protein is CSVPGANTEAFF. In nucleotides, the CDR3 is TGCAGCGTTCCAGGGGCGAACACTGAAGCTTTCTTT.